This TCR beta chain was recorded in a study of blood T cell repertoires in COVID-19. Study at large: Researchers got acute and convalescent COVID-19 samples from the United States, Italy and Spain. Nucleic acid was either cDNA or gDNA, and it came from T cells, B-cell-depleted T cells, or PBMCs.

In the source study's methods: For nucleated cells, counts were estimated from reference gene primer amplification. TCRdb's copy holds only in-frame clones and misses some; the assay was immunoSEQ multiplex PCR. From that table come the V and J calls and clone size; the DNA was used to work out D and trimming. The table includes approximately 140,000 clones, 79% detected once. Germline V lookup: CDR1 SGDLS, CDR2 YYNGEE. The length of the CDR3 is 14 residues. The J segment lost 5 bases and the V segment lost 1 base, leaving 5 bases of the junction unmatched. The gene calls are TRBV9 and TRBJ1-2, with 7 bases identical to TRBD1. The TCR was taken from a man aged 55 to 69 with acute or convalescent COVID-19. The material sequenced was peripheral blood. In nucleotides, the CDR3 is TGTGCCAGCAGCGTATCAGAGGACAGGTATGGCTACACCTTC. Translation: CASSVSEDRYGYTF.